The entry that follows covers one TCR beta chain sequence. Treatment reported: 15 to 20 received Ad26.COV2.S at low or high dose, single or two shots; a few received placebo; per-sample allocation not given. Collection of samples fell on day 63 after the first vaccine or placebo injection. This sample stems from a study of Ad26.COV2.S vaccination and SARS-CoV-2 variants. Clones were sequenced by immunoSEQ multiplex PCR, and TCRdb holds only the in-frame ones, with some missing. Seen here are a few hundred thousand clones, around 90% observed once, and the top ten hold 3.4%. V gave up 7 bases and J gave up 4 bases, with 19 bases separating them. The CDR3 is 15 residues long. Germline V gene sequence: CDR1 MNHNS, CDR2 SASEGT.

This receptor was taken from a person aged 18 to 65 who received the Ad26.COV2.S COVID-19 vaccine or a placebo. This sequence joins TRBV6-1 and TRBJ1-1; D is perhaps TRBD1 (6 bases). The source was peripheral blood, collected in a trial of Ad26.COV2.S vaccine versus placebo. DNA of the CDR3: TGTGCCAGCAAGCAATACATAAAAGGGGGCACTGAAGCTTTCTTT. Translated, it gives CASKQYIKGGTEAFF.